This T cell receptor beta chain was sequenced during a study of OX40 agonist ivuxolimab in advanced cancers. Study outcomes and limitations: Clonal expansion by week 6 occurred in CD4+ and CD8+ blood T cells (at 0.1 to 3.0 mg/kg). Fewer expanded clones were found on average in CD4+ than in CD8+ T cells.

Any history of autoimmune disease or systemic immunosuppression disqualified patients. Clones were sequenced by immunoSEQ multiplex PCR, and TCRdb holds only the in-frame ones, with some missing. The data hold 85,000 to 100,000 clones, with 93% observed a single time. Notes on this clone: Its antigen is still unknown.

V dropped 1 base and J dropped 10; count of bases not matched to a gene: 4. CDR3 length equals 15 residues. CDR1 is PRHDT and CDR2 is FYEKMQ in the germline V gene (reference sequence). The chain has TRBV13 and TRBJ1-6; 10 bases are shared with TRBD1. This TCR was sampled from an adult with an advanced solid tumor such as melanoma, head and neck, liver or kidney cancer. The sample was CD4+ or CD8+ T cells sorted from blood, taken in a trial of the OX40 agonist ivuxolimab. The CDR3 nucleotides read TGTGCCAGCAGCTTAGCCGGGACAGGGGCCTCACCCCTCCACTTT. This codes for CASSLAGTGASPLHF.